Listed below are T cell receptor beta chains from one sample, sequenced in a study of blood T cells in healthy people across ages. Via MiXCR, TCRdb re-called the 5' RACE reads, giving one row per CDR3 protein. This sample carries 450,000 to 700,000 distinct CDR3 sequences, 27% of them seen once, and the ten largest clones take around 18%. The specimen was blood. Receptors were obtained from a woman in her seventies in good health. CDR3s include the opening cysteine and the closing phenylalanine or tryptophan. A D gene is named only where the DNA matches it firmly. Clone size, where shown, is once, few, many, or a class for clones that have expanded.

J | D | size | V | DNA | CDR3
TRBJ2-1 | . | few | TRBV5-5 | TGTGCCAGCAGCTTGGACGCGGCCACGCGGCAGTTCTTC | CASSLDAATRQFF
TRBJ2-3 | . | . | TRBV3-1 | TGTGCCAGCAGCCCATCAGCAGGCACAGATACGCAGTATTTT | CASSPSAGTDTQYF
TRBJ2-4 | . | . | TRBV5-1 | TGCGCCAGCAGCCGGGGGGACAGTAACAAAAACATTCAGTACTTC | CASSRGDSNKNIQYF
TRBJ2-1 | . | . | TRBV15 | TGTGCCACCAGCAGAACGACGGCTTACAATGAGCAGTTCTTC | CATSRTTAYNEQFF
TRBJ2-7 | TRBD1 | few | TRBV6-2/TRBV6-3 | TGTGCCAGCAGTTACGTGGGACAGTCCCAGTACTTC | CASSYVGQSQYF
TRBJ2-5 | TRBD1 | few | TRBV24-1 | TGTGCCACCAGTGATTCGGGACAGGGCACCCAGTACTTC | CATSDSGQGTQYF
TRBJ2-3 | . | few | TRBV4-3 | TGCGCCAGCAGCCAAGGGGCGGGGTATAGCACAGATACGCAGTATTTT | CASSQGAGYSTDTQYF
TRBJ2-5 | TRBD2 | . | TRBV5-1 | TGCGCCAGCAGCTTTAGCGGGGGAAGAGGAGAGACCCAGTACTTC | CASSFSGGRGETQYF
TRBJ2-1 | . | . | TRBV20-1 | TGCAGTGCTAGTCGGGACTCCTACAATGAGCAGTTCTTC | CSASRDSYNEQFF
TRBJ2-2 | . | many | TRBV12-3/TRBV12-4 | TGTGCCAGCAGTTTCTACGGGGGGAACACCGGGGAGCTGTTTTTT | CASSFYGGNTGELFF
TRBJ2-6 | . | few | TRBV5-1 | TGCGCCAGCAGTGGGTCGGGACGGGGCTCTGGGGCCAACGTCCTGACTTTC | CASSGSGRGSGANVLTF
TRBJ1-4 | . | . | TRBV7-2 | TGTGCCAGCAGCTTAACTGTAAGGAATGAAAAACTGTTTTTT | CASSLTVRNEKLFF
TRBJ2-5 | . | . | TRBV2 | TGTGCCAGCAGTGATAACAGGCCCTTACAAGAGACCCAGTACTTC | CASSDNRPLQETQYF
TRBJ2-7 | TRBD1 | few | TRBV3-1 | TGTGCCAGCAGCCAACCCGGGACAGGGAATAGGAACGAGCAGTACTTC | CASSQPGTGNRNEQYF
TRBJ2-1 | TRBD2 | few | TRBV27 | TGTGCCAGCAGTTTTCTGGCTAGCGGCGACAATGAGCAGTTCTTC | CASSFLASGDNEQFF
TRBJ1-2 | TRBD1 | few | TRBV27 | TGTGCCAGCAGTTCCCTCTCCGGGACAGGGGTCTATGGCTACACCTTC | CASSSLSGTGVYGYTF
TRBJ2-7 | . | . | TRBV4-2 | TGTGCCAGCAGCCAAGCCCGGGTGACCACCTACGAGCAGTACTTC | CASSQARVTTYEQYF
TRBJ2-1 | . | few | TRBV14 | TGTGCCAGCCCTGTACCCGGACTTGCCTATGTTGAGCAGTTCTTC | CASPVPGLAYVEQFF
TRBJ1-2 | TRBD1 | . | TRBV18 | TGTGCCAGCGCCGGGACAGCCTATGGCTACACCTTC | CASAGTAYGYTF
TRBJ1-4 | . | . | TRBV20-1 | TGCAGTGCTAGAGATCGGGCAGGGGTGGGAGAAAAACTGTTTTTT | CSARDRAGVGEKLFF
TRBJ2-2 | . | . | TRBV9 | TGTGCCAGCAGCGTAGCTCTTATACAGGGGAACACCGGGGAGCTGTTTTTT | CASSVALIQGNTGELFF
TRBJ2-3 | TRBD1 | few | TRBV11-3 | TGTGCCAGTAGCCCACCTATTGACAGGGGCTACACAGATACGCAGTATTTT | CASSPPIDRGYTDTQYF
TRBJ1-1 | . | . | TRBV27 | TGTGCCAGCAGTTTCGAGGGGAGGACTTTCTTT | CASSFEGRTFF
TRBJ1-2 | . | . | TRBV20-1 | TGCAGTGCTAGAGACAGCCTATGGGGCTACACCTTC | CSARDSLWGYTF
TRBJ2-5 | . | few | TRBV4-2 | TGTGCCAGCAGCCTCTACCCGGAGACCCAGTACTTC | CASSLYPETQYF
TRBJ2-4 | TRBD1 | many | TRBV6-5 | TGTGCCAGCAGTTTACAGGGGGCCAAAAACATTCAGTACTTC | CASSLQGAKNIQYF
TRBJ2-4 | . | . | TRBV14 | TGTGCCAGCAGCCAAGTGAGACAAGGCATTCAGTACTTC | CASSQVRQGIQYF
TRBJ2-5 | . | . | TRBV5-1 | TGCGCCAGCGCAGAGGTCGGGACCTTACAAGAGACCCAGTACTTC | CASAEVGTLQETQYF
TRBJ2-1 | . | . | TRBV7-3 | TGTGCCAGCGGCAGCGGATTGAGCTCCTACAATGAGCAGTTCTTC | CASGSGLSSYNEQFF
TRBJ1-6 | TRBD1 | few | TRBV6-6 | TGTGCCAGCAGTTACGGGGGACAGGCAAATTCACCCCTCCACTTT | CASSYGGQANSPLHF
TRBJ1-2 | . | . | TRBV6-1 | TGTGCCAGCAGTCCCTGGACGGACCCCAACTATGGCTACACCTTC | CASSPWTDPNYGYTF
TRBJ1-5 | . | few | TRBV10-3 | TGTGCCATCAGAGGGGAGGGGGGTCAGCCCCAGCATTTT | CAIRGEGGQPQHF
TRBJ2-1 | TRBD1 | . | TRBV20-1 | TGCAGTGCTAGGACCGGGACAGGGGGGACCAATGAGCAGTTCTTC | CSARTGTGGTNEQFF
TRBJ2-5 | TRBD2 | . | TRBV20-1 | TGCAGTGCTAGGGGACTAGCGGACATACAAGAGACCCAGTACTTC | CSARGLADIQETQYF
TRBJ2-7 | . | . | TRBV25-1 | TGTGCCAGCAGTGAAACACGAAATTCCTACGAGCAGTACTTC | CASSETRNSYEQYF
TRBJ1-5 | . | once | TRBV27 | TGTGCCAGCCGGAATAGTGGGGGCGCTGGTCAGCCCCAGCATTTT | CASRNSGGAGQPQHF
TRBJ2-7 | . | . | TRBV21-1 | TGTGCCAGCAGCAAAGCCCCGGCGGGGACGATGAACGAGCAGTACTTC | CASSKAPAGTMNEQYF
TRBJ2-3 | TRBD2 | few | TRBV11-2 | TGTGCCAGCAGCTTACCGTATAAAGCGGGGGGGCCCACAGATACGCAGTATTTT | CASSLPYKAGGPTDTQYF
TRBJ1-2 | . | few | TRBV4-2 | TGTGCCAGCAGCCACACTTCGGGTTCCAGCGACTATGGCTACACCTTC | CASSHTSGSSDYGYTF
TRBJ2-3 | . | . | TRBV4-2 | TGTGCCAGCAGCCAAATTTCGGGTGAGCTCGGTACGCGGTATTTT | CASSQISGELGTRYF
TRBJ1-1 | . | few | TRBV3-1 | TGTGCCAGCAGCCAAGGGGAAGGTTCGGAAGCTTTCTTT | CASSQGEGSEAFF
TRBJ1-3 | . | . | TRBV4-3 | TGCGCCAGCAGCCCCGGGGTCGGAAACACCATATATTTT | CASSPGVGNTIYF
TRBJ2-1 | TRBD1 | . | TRBV29-1 | TGCAGCGTTGGGGGACAGGGGACCAATGAGCGGTTCTTC | CSVGGQGTNERFF
TRBJ2-5 | . | . | TRBV7-2 | TGTGCCAGCAGCTTAGGCGTCAGAACAGAGACCCAGTACTTC | CASSLGVRTETQYF
TRBJ1-1 | . | . | TRBV29-1 | TGCAGCGCAGCCCTAAGGGTTGACACTGAAGCTTTCTTT | CSAALRVDTEAFF
TRBJ2-1 | TRBD2 | few | TRBV7-2 | TGTGCCAGCACCTCTCAACGGGGGGGCAACAATGAGCAGTTCTTC | CASTSQRGGNNEQFF
TRBJ2-2 | . | . | TRBV18 | TGTGCCAGCTCACCATCGGCAGGGAACACCGGGGAGCTGTTTTTT | CASSPSAGNTGELFF
TRBJ1-2 | TRBD1 | . | TRBV10-3 | TGTGCCCTCCGACAGGGAGCAAATGGCTACACCTTC | CALRQGANGYTF
TRBJ1-2 | TRBD1 | . | TRBV7-3 | TGTGCCAGCAGCTTAGGACAGGGGGCAGGCTATGGCTACACCTTC | CASSLGQGAGYGYTF
TRBJ2-7 | . | few | TRBV5-5 | TGTGCCAGCAGCGCGGGGCCCCTTCTCGAGCAGTACTTC | CASSAGPLLEQYF
TRBJ2-2 | . | few | TRBV2 | TGTGCCAGCACGAGGCTGAACACCGGGGAGCTGTTTTTT | CASTRLNTGELFF